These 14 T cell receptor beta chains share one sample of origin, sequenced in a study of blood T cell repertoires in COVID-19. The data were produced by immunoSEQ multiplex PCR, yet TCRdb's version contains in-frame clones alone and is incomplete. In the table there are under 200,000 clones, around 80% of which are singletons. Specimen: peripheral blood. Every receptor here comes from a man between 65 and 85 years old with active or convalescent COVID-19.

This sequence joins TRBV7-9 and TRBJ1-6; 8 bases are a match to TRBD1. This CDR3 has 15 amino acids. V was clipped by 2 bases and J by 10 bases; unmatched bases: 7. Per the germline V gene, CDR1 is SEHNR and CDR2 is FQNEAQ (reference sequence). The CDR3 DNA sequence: TGTGCCAGCAGCTTACCGGACAGGGTAGGGTCACCCCTCCACTTT. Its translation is CASSLPDRVGSPLHF.

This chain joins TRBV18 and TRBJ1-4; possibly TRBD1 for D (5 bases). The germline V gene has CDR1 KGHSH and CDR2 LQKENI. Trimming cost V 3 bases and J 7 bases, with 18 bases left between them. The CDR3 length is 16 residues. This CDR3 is CASSPIAQGRVEKLFF. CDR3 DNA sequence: TGTGCCAGCTCACCGATCGCCCAGGGAAGGGTTGAAAAACTGTTTTTT.

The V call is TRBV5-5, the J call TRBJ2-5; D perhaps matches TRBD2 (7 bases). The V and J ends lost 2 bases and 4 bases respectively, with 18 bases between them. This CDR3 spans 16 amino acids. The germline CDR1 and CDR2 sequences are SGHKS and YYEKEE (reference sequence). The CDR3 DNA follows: TGTGCCAGCAGCTTCCGGTCCGGGGGGCTACCAGAGACCCAGTACTTC. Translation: CASSFRSGGLPETQYF.

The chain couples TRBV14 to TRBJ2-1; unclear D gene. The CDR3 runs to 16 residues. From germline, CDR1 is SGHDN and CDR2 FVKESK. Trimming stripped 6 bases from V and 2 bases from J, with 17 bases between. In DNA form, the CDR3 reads TGTGCCAGCAGTCCCCCCACCACTCTAGCCTACAATGAGCAGTTCTTC. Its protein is CASSPPTTLAYNEQFF.

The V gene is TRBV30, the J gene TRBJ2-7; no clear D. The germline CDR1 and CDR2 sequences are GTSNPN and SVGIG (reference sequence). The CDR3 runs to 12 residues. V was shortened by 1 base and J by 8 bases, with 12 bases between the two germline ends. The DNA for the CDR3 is TGTGCCTGGAGTGCAACCGACATTCAGCAGTACTTC. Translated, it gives CAWSATDIQQYF.

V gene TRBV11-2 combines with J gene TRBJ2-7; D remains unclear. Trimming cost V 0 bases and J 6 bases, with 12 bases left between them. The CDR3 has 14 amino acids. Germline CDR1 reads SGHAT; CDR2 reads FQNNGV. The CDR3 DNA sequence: TGTGCCAGCAGCTTAGATACTCCATCGGGCGAGCAGTACTTC. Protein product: CASSLDTPSGEQYF. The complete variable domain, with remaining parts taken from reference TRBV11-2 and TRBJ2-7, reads EAGVAQSPRYKIIEKRQSVAFWCNPISGHATLYWYQQILGQGPKLLIQFQNNGVVDDSQLPKDRFSAERLKGVDSTLKIQPAKLEDSAVYLCASSLDTPSGEQYFGPGTRLTVT.

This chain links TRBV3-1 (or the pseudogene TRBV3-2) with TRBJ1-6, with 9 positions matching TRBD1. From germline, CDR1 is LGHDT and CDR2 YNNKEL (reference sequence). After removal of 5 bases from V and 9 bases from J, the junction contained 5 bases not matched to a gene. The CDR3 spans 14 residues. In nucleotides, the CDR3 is TGTGCCAGCAGCGCGCCGGGACAGGGTTCACCCCTCCACTTT. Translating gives CASSAPGQGSPLHF.

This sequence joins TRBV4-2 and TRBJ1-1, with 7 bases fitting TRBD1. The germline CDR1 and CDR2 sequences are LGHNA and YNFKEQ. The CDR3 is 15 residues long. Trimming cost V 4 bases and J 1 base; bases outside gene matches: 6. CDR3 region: CASSPAQGRNTEAFF. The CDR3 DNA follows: TGTGCCAGCAGCCCCGCACAGGGGAGGAACACTGAAGCTTTCTTT.

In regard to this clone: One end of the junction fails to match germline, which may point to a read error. Here the CDR3 reads CASSVSPGTNEKLFF. DNA of the CDR3: TGTGCCAGTAGTGTTTCTCCGGGGACTAACGAAAAACTGTTTTTT. The chain has TRBV19 and TRBJ1-4; possibly TRBD1 for D (5 bases). Germline CDR1 LNHDA, CDR2 SQIVND (reference sequence). The CDR3 runs to 15 residues.

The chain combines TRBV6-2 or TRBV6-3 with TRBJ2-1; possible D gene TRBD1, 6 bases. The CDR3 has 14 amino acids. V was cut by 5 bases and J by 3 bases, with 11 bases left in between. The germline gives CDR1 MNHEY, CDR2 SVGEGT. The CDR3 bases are TGTGCCAGCAGTGCCAGGGGAGACTACAATGAGCAGTTCTTC. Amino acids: CASSARGDYNEQFF.

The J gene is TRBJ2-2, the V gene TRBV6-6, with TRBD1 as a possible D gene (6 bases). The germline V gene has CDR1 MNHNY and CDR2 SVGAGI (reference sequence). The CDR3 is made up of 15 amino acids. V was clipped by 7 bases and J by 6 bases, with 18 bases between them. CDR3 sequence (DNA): TGTGCCAGCACTCTCGCAGGGGCCGAGGCCGGGGAGCTGTTTTTT. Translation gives CASTLAGAEAGELFF.

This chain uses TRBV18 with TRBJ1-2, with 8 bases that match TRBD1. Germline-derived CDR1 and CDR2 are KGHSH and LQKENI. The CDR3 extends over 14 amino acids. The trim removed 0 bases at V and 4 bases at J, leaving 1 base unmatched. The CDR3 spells CASSPPTGVYGYTF. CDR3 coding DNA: TGTGCCAGCTCACCACCGACAGGGGTCTATGGCTACACCTTC.

The CDR3 protein is CASSSGQGKGNQPQHF. CDR3 nucleotides: TGTGCCAGCAGTTCTGGACAGGGGAAAGGCAATCAGCCCCAGCATTTT. The chain uses TRBV6-5 and TRBJ1-5; 9 bases are shared with TRBD1. J lost 2 bases, V lost 4 bases, and 6 bases had no gene match. Germline CDR1 and CDR2: MNHEY and SVGAGI. CDR3 length: 16 residues.

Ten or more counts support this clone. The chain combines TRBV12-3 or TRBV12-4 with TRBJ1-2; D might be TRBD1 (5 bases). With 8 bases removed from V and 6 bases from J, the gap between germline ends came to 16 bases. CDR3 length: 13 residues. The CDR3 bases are TGTGCCAGCTCCCCCCAGCAGGGCGATGGCTACACCTTC. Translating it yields CASSPQQGDGYTF.